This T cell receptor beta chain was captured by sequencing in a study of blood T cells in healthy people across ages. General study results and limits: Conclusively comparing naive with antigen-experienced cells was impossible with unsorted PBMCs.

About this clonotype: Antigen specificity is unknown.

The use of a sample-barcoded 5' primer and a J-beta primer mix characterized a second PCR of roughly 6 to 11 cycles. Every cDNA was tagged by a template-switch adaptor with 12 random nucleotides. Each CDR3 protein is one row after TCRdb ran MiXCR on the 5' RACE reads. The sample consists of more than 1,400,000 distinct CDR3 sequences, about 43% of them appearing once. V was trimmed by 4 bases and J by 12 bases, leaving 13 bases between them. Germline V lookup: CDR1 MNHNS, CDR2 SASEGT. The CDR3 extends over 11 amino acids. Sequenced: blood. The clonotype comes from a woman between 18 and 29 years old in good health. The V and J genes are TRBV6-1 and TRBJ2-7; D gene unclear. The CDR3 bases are TGTGCCAGCAGTGCGGAAGGACGTGGGTACTTC. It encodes CASSAEGRGYF.